Listed here are 5 T cell receptor beta chains from one sample, sequenced in a study of spatial heterogeneity in lung cancer. Study outcomes and limitations: Counts of expanded alpha and beta TCRs within tumors tracked the tumor nonsynonymous mutation count.

Time point denoted: sample taken at primary tumor resection. TCRdb analysed the 5' RACE reads with MiXCR anew, one entry per CDR3 protein. The sample has 20,000 to 25,000 distinct CDR3 sequences, 2.8% seen once. The antigens these receptors bind are not known. The material was lung tumor tissue, obtained at surgery. The receptors stem from a male donor with early-stage non-small cell lung cancer.

This clonotype showed up many times. The chain uses TRBV12-3 or TRBV12-4 and TRBJ2-2; 8 bases are a match to TRBD2. The CDR3 is made up of 15 amino acids. V lost 7 bases to trimming and J lost 7 bases; unmatched junction nucleotides: 11. The CDR3 loop is CASTIMGLGVGELFF. Here the CDR3 DNA reads TGTGCCAGCACCATCATGGGACTAGGGGTCGGGGAGCTGTTTTTT.

In this sample, this clonotype turned up many times. This chain links TRBV7-2 with TRBJ2-3; 7 bases are a match to TRBD1. Trimming removed 5 bases from V and 9 bases from J; junction bases left unmatched: 2. Germline CDR1 SGHTA, CDR2 FQGNSA. The CDR3 extends over 11 amino acids. CDR3 protein: CASSRGGTQYF. The CDR3 nucleotides are TGTGCCAGCAGCCGAGGGGGCACGCAGTATTTT.

The table lists this clonotype with many counts. V is TRBV7-9 and J is TRBJ2-1; TRBD1 matches 10 bases. This CDR3 is built from 15 residues. Germline CDR1 and CDR2: SEHNR and FQNEAQ (reference sequence). V lost 5 bases to trimming and J lost 8 bases; unmatched junction nucleotides: 9. CDR3 residues: CASSHRDRGSDEQFF. The CDR3 DNA reads as TGTGCCAGCAGCCACAGGGACAGGGGTTCCGATGAGCAGTTCTTC.

In its sample, this clonotype was seen many times. This chain connects TRBV13 to TRBJ1-1, with TRBD1 identical over 9 bases. The CDR3 is 15 residues long. Germline V CDR1 and CDR2: PRHDT, FYEKMQ (reference sequence). Trimming took 5 bases from V and 5 from J; bases not matched to a gene: 9. CDR3 nucleotides: TGTGCCAGCAGCCTCCCCGGGACAGGGAGGACTGAAGCTTTCTTT. It codes for CASSLPGTGRTEAFF.

The gene calls are TRBV20-1 and TRBJ2-7; 7 bases align to TRBD1. The germline V gene encodes CDR1 DFQATT and CDR2 SNEGSKA (reference sequence). The CDR3 has 13 amino acids. The J segment lost 7 bases and the V segment lost 7 bases, leaving 13 bases of the junction unmatched. In nucleotides, the CDR3 is TGCAGTGTCTCGACAGGGACGTTTTGGGAGCAGTACTTC. Its translation is CSVSTGTFWEQYF.